This T cell receptor beta chain was recorded in a study of blood T cell repertoires in COVID-19. The V segment lost 3 bases and the J segment 6 bases; nucleotides outside the gene matches: 4. This CDR3 spans 14 amino acids. Germline CDR1 and CDR2: SGHTA and FQGNSA. Sequencing was performed with immunoSEQ multiplex PCR; in TCRdb, only in-frame clones are kept and a portion is missing. The sample holds roughly 430,000 clones, around nine tenths seen once. The rearrangement joins TRBV7-2 to TRBJ2-7, with TRBD1 matching 11 bases. The specimen was PBMCs or T cells enriched from blood (not recorded which). The receptor was derived from a woman under 30 who had been exposed to COVID-19. In DNA, the CDR3 is TGTGCCAGCAGCTTCCCGGGACAGGGGGTCGAGCAGTACTTC. Translated, it gives CASSFPGQGVEQYF.